Listed here is a single T cell receptor (beta chain). Antigen: not known. This record belongs to a study of blood T cells in healthy people across ages. Study-wide points: There was a strong correlation between TCR beta diversity and naive T cell percentage.

This CDR3 contains 12 residues. Trimming stripped 4 bases from V and 5 bases from J, with 11 bases between. The V gene's germline CDR1 is DFQATT and CDR2 SNEGSKA (reference sequence). A second 7 to 11 cycle PCR used barcoded and J-beta primers. MiXCR, applied by TCRdb to the 5' RACE reads, yields one record per CDR3 protein. This table holds about 680,000 distinct CDR3 sequences, around 49% found once. The receptor was derived from a woman in her fifties or sixties in good health. The chain couples TRBV20-1 to TRBJ2-5; no reliable D call. Specimen: blood. The CDR3 protein is CSAKAGSETQYF. CDR3 coding DNA: TGCAGTGCTAAAGCTGGTTCGGAGACCCAGTACTTC.